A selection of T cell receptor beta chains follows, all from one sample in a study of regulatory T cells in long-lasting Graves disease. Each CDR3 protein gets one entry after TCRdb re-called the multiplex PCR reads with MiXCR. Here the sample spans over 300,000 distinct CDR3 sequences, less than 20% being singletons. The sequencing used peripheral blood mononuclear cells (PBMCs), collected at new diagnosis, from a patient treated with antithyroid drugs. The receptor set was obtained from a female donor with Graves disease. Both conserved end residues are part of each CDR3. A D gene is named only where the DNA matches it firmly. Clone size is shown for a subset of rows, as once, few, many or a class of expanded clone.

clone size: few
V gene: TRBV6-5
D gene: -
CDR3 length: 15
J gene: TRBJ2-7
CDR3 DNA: TGTGCCAGCAGTTCTCATTCCGGGAAGTATGACGAGCAGTACTTC
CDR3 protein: CASSSHSGKYDEQYF

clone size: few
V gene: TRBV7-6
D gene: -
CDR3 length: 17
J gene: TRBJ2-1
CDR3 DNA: TGTGCCAGCAGCTTAAATTCAGACTACTACTCCTACAATGAGCAGTTCTTC
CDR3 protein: CASSLNSDYYSYNEQFF

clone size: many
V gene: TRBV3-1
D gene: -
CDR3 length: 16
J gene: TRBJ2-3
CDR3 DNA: TGTGCCAGCAGCCCAGGTACGGACCAATACACAGATACGCAGTATTTT
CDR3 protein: CASSPGTDQYTDTQYF

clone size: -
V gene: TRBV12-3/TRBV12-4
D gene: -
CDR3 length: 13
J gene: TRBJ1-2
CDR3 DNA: TGTGCCAGCGGCCTCCAGCTAAGCTATGGCTACACCTTC
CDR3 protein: CASGLQLSYGYTF

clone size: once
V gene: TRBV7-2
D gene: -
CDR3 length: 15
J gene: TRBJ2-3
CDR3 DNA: TGTGCCAGCAGCCTAAGGACTACTCACACAGATACGCAGTATTTT
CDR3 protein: CASSLRTTHTDTQYF

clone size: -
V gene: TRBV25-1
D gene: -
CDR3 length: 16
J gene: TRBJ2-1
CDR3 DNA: TGTGCCAGCAGTGAATTAGGCAGGGCCCCTTACAATGAGCAGTTCTTC
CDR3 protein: CASSELGRAPYNEQFF

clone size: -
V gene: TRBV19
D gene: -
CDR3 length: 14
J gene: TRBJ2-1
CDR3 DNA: TGTGCCAGTACCAAGGGGTCCCTAGTAAATGAGCAGTTCTTC
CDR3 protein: CASTKGSLVNEQFF

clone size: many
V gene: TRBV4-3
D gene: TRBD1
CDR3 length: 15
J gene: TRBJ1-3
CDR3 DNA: TGCGCCAGCAGCCCCGGGACAGGGGCTGGAAACACCATATATTTT
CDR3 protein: CASSPGTGAGNTIYF

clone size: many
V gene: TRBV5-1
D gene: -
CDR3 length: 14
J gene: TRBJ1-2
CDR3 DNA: TGCGCCAGCACCTCTCTGGGACCTTGGGAAGGCTACACCTTC
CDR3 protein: CASTSLGPWEGYTF

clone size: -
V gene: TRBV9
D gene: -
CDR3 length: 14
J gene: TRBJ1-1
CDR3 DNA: TGTGCCAGCAGCGTAGCAGTGGGGGACACTGAAGCTTTCTTT
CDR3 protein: CASSVAVGDTEAFF

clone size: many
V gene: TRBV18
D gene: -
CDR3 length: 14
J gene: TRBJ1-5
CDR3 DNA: TGTGCCAGCTCACCATCGGGACGAAGCCAGCCCCAGCATTTT
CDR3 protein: CASSPSGRSQPQHF

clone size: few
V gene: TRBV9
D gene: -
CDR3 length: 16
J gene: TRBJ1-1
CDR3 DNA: TGTGCCAGCAGCCCCCCATTGGGACATCGAAACACTGAAGCTTTCTTT
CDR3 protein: CASSPPLGHRNTEAFF

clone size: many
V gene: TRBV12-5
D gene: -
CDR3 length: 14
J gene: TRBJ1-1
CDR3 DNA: TGTGCTAGTGGGCCCGATGCGTTGAACACTGAAGCTTTCTTT
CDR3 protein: CASGPDALNTEAFF

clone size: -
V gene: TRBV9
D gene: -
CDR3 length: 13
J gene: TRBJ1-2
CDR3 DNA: TGTGCCAGCAGTCCACCCAACGCCTATGGCTACACCTTC
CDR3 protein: CASSPPNAYGYTF

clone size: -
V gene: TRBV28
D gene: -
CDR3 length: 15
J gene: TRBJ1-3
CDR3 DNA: TGTGCCAGCAGTTTTTTATCCGGGGCTGGAAACACCATATATTTT
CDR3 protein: CASSFLSGAGNTIYF

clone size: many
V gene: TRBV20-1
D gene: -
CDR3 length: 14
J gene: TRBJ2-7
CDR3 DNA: TGCAGTGCTACCAACCGGGACAACTCCTACGAGCAGTACTTC
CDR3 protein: CSATNRDNSYEQYF

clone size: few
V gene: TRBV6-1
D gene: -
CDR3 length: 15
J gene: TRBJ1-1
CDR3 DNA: TGTGCCAGCAACTCACCTGGGGGGGCGAGTTCCGAAGCTTTCTTT
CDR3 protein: CASNSPGGASSEAFF

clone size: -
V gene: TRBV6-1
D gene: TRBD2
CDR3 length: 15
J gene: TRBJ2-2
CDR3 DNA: TGTGCCAGCGAGGGACTAGCGGGACCAACCGGGGAGCTGTTTTTT
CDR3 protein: CASEGLAGPTGELFF

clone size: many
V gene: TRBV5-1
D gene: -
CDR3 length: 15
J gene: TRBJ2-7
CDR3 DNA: TGCGCCAGCAGCTTGGGGGGCGGGACCTCCTACGAGCAGTACTTC
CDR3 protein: CASSLGGGTSYEQYF

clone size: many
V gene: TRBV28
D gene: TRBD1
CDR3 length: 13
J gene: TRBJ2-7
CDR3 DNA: TGTGCCAGCAGTTGGACAGGGCCTGCCGAGCAGTACTTC
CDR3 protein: CASSWTGPAEQYF

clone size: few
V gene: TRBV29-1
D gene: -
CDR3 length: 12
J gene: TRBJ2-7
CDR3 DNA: TGCAGCGTTGGAGGGGATACCTACGAGCAGTACTTC
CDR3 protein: CSVGGDTYEQYF

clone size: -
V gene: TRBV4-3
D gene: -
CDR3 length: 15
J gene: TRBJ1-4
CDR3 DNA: TGCGCCAGCGGCCTTGAGGGGGGGAAAGAAGAAAAACTGTTTTTT
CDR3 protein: CASGLEGGKEEKLFF

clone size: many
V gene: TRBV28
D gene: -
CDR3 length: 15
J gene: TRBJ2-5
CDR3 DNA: TGTGCCAGCAGTTCCCGGGAGTCGGGGTTAGAGACCCAGTACTTC
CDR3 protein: CASSSRESGLETQYF

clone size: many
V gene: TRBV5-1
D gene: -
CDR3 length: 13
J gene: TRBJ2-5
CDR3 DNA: TGCGCCAGCAGCTTAACAGGGCTGGAGACCCAGTACTTC
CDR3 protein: CASSLTGLETQYF